Listed below are T cell receptor beta chains from one sample, sequenced in a study of PD-1 blockade in classical Hodgkin lymphoma. Clones were sequenced by immunoSEQ multiplex PCR, and TCRdb holds only the in-frame ones, with some missing. This table has 35,000 to 50,000 clones, 66% appearing once. The sequences come from peripheral blood mononuclear cells (PBMCs), collected before the fourth cycle of nivolumab. These receptors came from a human donor with classical Hodgkin lymphoma. The CDR3 runs from the conserved cysteine through the conserved F or W. The D gene is left open where the match is weak. Size values are once, few and many counts, or a class for expanded clones, and some rows have none.

clone_size j_call d_call v_call cdr3_aa cdr3_nt
once TRBJ2-3 . TRBV12-5 CASGLGDTQYF TGTGCTAGTGGTTTGGGAGATACGCAGTATTTT
. TRBJ2-3 . TRBV5-4 CASSPRQVNTDTQYF TGTGCCAGCAGCCCCAGACAGGTAAACACAGATACGCAGTATTTT
few TRBJ1-1 TRBD1 TRBV18 CASSPLKGAVTEAFF TGTGCCAGCTCACCACTGAAGGGGGCAGTCACTGAAGCTTTCTTT
. TRBJ2-7 TRBD1 TRBV6-5 CASNWPGQLYEQYF TGTGCCAGCAACTGGCCGGGACAGCTCTACGAGCAGTACTTC
. TRBJ2-7 . TRBV28 CASSSGTPISEQYF TGTGCCAGCAGTTCCGGGACACCTATTTCCGAGCAGTACTTC
. TRBJ2-7 TRBD1 TRBV5-1 CASSLGGTAIYEQYF TGCGCCAGCAGCTTGGGGGGGACAGCTATTTACGAGCAGTACTTC
. TRBJ2-1 . TRBV28 CASSFGGSNNEQFF TGTGCCAGCAGTTTTGGGGGCAGCAACAATGAGCAGTTCTTC
. TRBJ1-4 . TRBV5-1 CASSLGRGSPNEKLFF TGCGCCAGCAGCTTGGGCAGGGGATCACCCAATGAAAAACTGTTTTTT
. TRBJ2-3 TRBD2 TRBV28 CASSLGGGTDTQYF TGTGCCAGCAGTCTTGGGGGGGGCACAGATACGCAGTATTTT
. TRBJ1-2 TRBD1 TRBV19 CASSTIGTGGDYGYTF TGTGCCAGTAGTACGATCGGGACAGGGGGCGACTATGGCTACACCTTC
. TRBJ2-3 TRBD2 TRBV27 CASSTRLAGGPVGTDTQYF TGTGCCAGCAGTACTAGACTAGCGGGAGGGCCTGTGGGCACAGATACGCAGTATTTT
. TRBJ2-3 . TRBV6-5 CACQGGSTDTQYF TGTGCCTGTCAGGGCGGGAGCACAGATACGCAGTATTTT
. TRBJ2-1 . TRBV11-3 CASSLALGPGSFNEQFF TGTGCCAGCAGCTTAGCTCTTGGGCCAGGGTCTTTCAATGAGCAGTTCTTC
. TRBJ2-2 . TRBV6-6 CASSYSKLAGTGELFF TGTGCCAGCAGTTACTCGAAGTTGGCGGGCACCGGGGAGCTGTTTTTT
few TRBJ2-5 . TRBV6-6 CATGSFLQETQYF TGTGCCACGGGATCCTTCTTACAAGAGACCCAGTACTTC
. TRBJ2-7 TRBD2 TRBV5-1 CASSLGTSGGPVYEQYF TGCGCCAGCAGCTTAGGGACTAGCGGGGGGCCCGTGTACGAGCAGTACTTC
few TRBJ2-3 . TRBV2 CASSAGRTGPSTDTQYF TGTGCCAGCAGTGCGGGCCGAACAGGCCCTAGCACAGATACGCAGTATTTT
. TRBJ2-5 TRBD1 TRBV18 CASSLQGARQETQYF TGTGCCAGCTCGTTACAGGGGGCGAGACAAGAGACCCAGTACTTC
. TRBJ1-4 . TRBV5-8 CASSPDSNEKLFF TGTGCCAGCAGCCCCGATTCGAATGAAAAACTGTTTTTT
. TRBJ1-3 . TRBV11-2 CASSLNRDLYF TGTGCCAGCAGCTTAAATAGGGACCTATATTTT
. TRBJ1-1 TRBD1 TRBV30 CAWSPPGQFRGHTEAFF TGTGCCTGGAGTCCCCCCGGACAGTTCAGGGGGCACACTGAAGCTTTCTTT
. TRBJ1-3 . TRBV30 CAWRISGGNTIYF TGTGCCTGGAGGATTTCTGGAGGAAACACCATATATTTT
. TRBJ2-7 . TRBV7-7 CASSSGLREQYF TGTGCCAGCAGCTCAGGGTTAAGAGAGCAGTACTTC
. TRBJ1-5 . TRBV25-1 CASRPPGPGNQPQHF TGTGCCAGCAGACCCCCGGGGCCCGGCAATCAGCCCCAGCATTTT
. TRBJ1-6 . TRBV6-5 CATLQDLDSPLHF TGTGCCACCCTCCAGGATCTGGATTCACCCCTCCACTTT
few TRBJ1-5 . TRBV4-3 CASSQDYPQPQHF TGCGCCAGCAGCCAAGATTATCCCCAGCCCCAGCATTTT
once TRBJ2-7 . TRBV2 CASSGTRSPDF TGTGCCAGCAGTGGGACACGAAGCCCGGACTTC
. TRBJ2-5 TRBD2 TRBV5-6 CASSLKAGGETQYF TGTGCCAGCAGCTTGAAAGCGGGGGGCGAGACCCAGTACTTC